A single sample is the source of the 32 T cell receptor beta chains below, sequenced in a study of graft-versus-host responses after intestinal transplantation. TCRdb's copy holds only in-frame clones and misses some; the assay was immunoSEQ multiplex PCR. The sample includes about 77,000 clones, approximately 90% of them seen just once. The input for sequencing was PBMCs, taken 98 days after intestinal transplantation. The receptor set was obtained from a human patient who received an intestinal transplant, so some T cells may come from the graft donor.

This clone was observed a few times. The CDR3 region is CASSYERRPTDTQYF. CDR3 nucleotide sequence: TGTGCCAGCAGTTATGAGAGGCGGCCCACAGATACGCAGTATTTT. V is TRBV6-5 and J is TRBJ2-3; unclear D gene. Germline V gene sequence: CDR1 MNHEY, CDR2 SVGAGI. The ends were cut back, 3 bases at V and 2 bases at J, with 12 bases in the middle. The CDR3 loop spans 15 amino acids.

The chain is built from TRBV5-1 and TRBJ2-4; D remains unclear. The CDR3 is 15 amino acids. Germline loops: CDR1 SGHRS, CDR2 YFSETQ. With 4 bases removed from V and 0 bases from J, the gap between germline ends came to 11 bases. The CDR3 loop is CASSPGTVAKNIQYF. The CDR3, as DNA: TGCGCCAGCAGCCCAGGAACAGTAGCCAAAAACATTCAGTACTTC.

This clone was seen once. V is TRBV27 and J is TRBJ1-1, with a weak D call TRBD1 (5 bases). Trimming pared 1 base from V and 3 bases from J, leaving 12 bases between. The CDR3 is made up of 15 amino acids. In germline, CDR1 is MNHEY, CDR2 SMNVEV (reference sequence). The CDR3, as DNA: TGTGCCAGCAGTTTATTTCAGGGCGCCTACACTGAAGCTTTCTTT. As protein: CASSLFQGAYTEAFF.

This clone appeared once. The chain has TRBV18 and TRBJ2-3, with 10 bases that match TRBD2. CDR3 length: 15 amino acids. Trimming cost V 9 bases and J 5 bases; bases outside gene matches: 11. Germline V gene data show CDR1 as KGHSH and CDR2 as LQKENI. The CDR3 DNA is TGTGCCAGTCAAATCCTAGCGGGAGCGGGAGATACGCAGTATTTT. Its protein is CASQILAGAGDTQYF.

The chain recombines TRBV6-5 with TRBJ2-1; D is unresolved. V lost 4 bases and J lost 5, with 15 bases in between. The CDR3 runs to 15 residues. Looked up from germline, CDR1 is MNHEY and CDR2 is SVGAGI. CDR3 DNA: TGTGCCAGCAGTTTCCTCCCGATTTACAACAATGAGCAGTTCTTC. This encodes CASSFLPIYNNEQFF.

The V and J genes are TRBV7-9 and TRBJ2-7; D is unresolved. CDR1 and CDR2 (germline): SEHNR, FQNEAQ (reference sequence). The CDR3 extends over 14 amino acids. Trimming stripped 0 bases from V and 3 bases from J, with 9 bases between. The CDR3 sequence is CASSLAVDNYEQYF. DNA for the CDR3: TGTGCCAGCAGCTTAGCGGTAGACAACTACGAGCAGTACTTC.

This sequence joins TRBV2 and TRBJ1-4; 8 bases line up with TRBD1. V dropped 10 bases and J dropped 4; count of bases not matched to a gene: 8. There are 14 residues in the CDR3. Germline CDR1 SNHLY, CDR2 FYNNEI. The DNA for the CDR3 is TGTGCCACCGGACAGGGCGAAATTAATGAAAAACTGTTTTTT. Translation: CATGQGEINEKLFF.

In DNA form, the CDR3 reads TGTGCCAGCAGTTACTCAGGTTATGGCTACACCTTC. The encoded protein is CASSYSGYGYTF. The chain combines TRBV6-5 with TRBJ1-2, with no clear D. The germline gives CDR1 MNHEY, CDR2 SVGAGI. The CDR3 covers 12 residues. Trimming pared 0 bases from V and 5 bases from J, leaving 4 bases between.

The genes are TRBV11-3 and TRBJ2-1; 9 nucleotides align to TRBD2. V lost 3 bases and J lost 8; bases outside the gene matches: 8. CDR3 size: 15 residues. Germline V lookup: CDR1 SGHNT, CDR2 YENEEA. The CDR3 DNA reads as TGTGCCAGCAGCTTCACCGGGACTAGCAGGGATGAGCAGTTCTTC. As protein: CASSFTGTSRDEQFF.

The chain links TRBV11-2 to TRBJ2-1, with D perhaps assigned TRBD1 or TRBD2 (5 bases each). Germline CDR1 SGHAT, CDR2 FQNNGV. V lost 8 bases to trimming and J lost 8 bases, with 13 bases between them. CDR3 length equals 12 residues. DNA of the CDR3: TGTGCCAGCGGGACCCTTCTGGATGAGCAGTTCTTC. Amino acids: CASGTLLDEQFF.

This clone was seen just once. The chain couples TRBV11-2 to TRBJ2-1; D gene uncertain. V was clipped by 0 bases and J by 3 bases, with 3 bases between them. The CDR3 has 13 residues. Germline V lookup: CDR1 SGHAT, CDR2 FQNNGV. This chain's CDR3 is CASSLDFYNEQFF. The CDR3 coding sequence is TGTGCCAGCAGCTTAGATTTCTACAATGAGCAGTTCTTC.

The chain uses TRBV28 and TRBJ2-1; 10 nucleotides align to TRBD2. The length of the CDR3 is 16 residues. V shed 3 bases, J shed 4 bases, and the junction held 6 bases outside the gene matches. The germline V gene has CDR1 MDHEN and CDR2 SYDVKM. This CDR3 reads CASSFDLAGVYNEQFF. CDR3 in DNA: TGTGCCAGCAGTTTTGACCTAGCGGGAGTTTACAATGAGCAGTTCTTC.

The CDR3 here is CASSLYPWGINNTGELFF. The CDR3 bases are TGTGCCAGCAGTTTATACCCCTGGGGGATCAATAACACCGGGGAGCTGTTTTTT. This rearrangement joins TRBV27 to TRBJ2-2, with D perhaps matching TRBD1 or TRBD2 (5 bases each). Germline CDR1 MNHEY, CDR2 SMNVEV (reference sequence). The V gene lost 1 base and the J gene lost 2 bases, with 17 bases spanning the gap. The length of the CDR3 is 18 residues.

This chain connects TRBV28 to TRBJ2-1; 7 bases fit TRBD2. J was trimmed by 3 bases and V by 3 bases; bases with no gene match: 8. The CDR3 loop spans 16 amino acids. Germline V gene sequence: CDR1 MDHEN, CDR2 SYDVKM. CDR3 nucleotide sequence: TGTGCCAGCAGTTTTCTTAGGCTAGCGGACTACAATGAGCAGTTCTTC. This codes for CASSFLRLADYNEQFF.

The chain has TRBV6-6 and TRBJ2-3; 9 bases align to TRBD1. The CDR3 consists of 13 residues. J was trimmed by 8 bases and V by 8 bases; bases with no gene match: 8. Looked up from germline, CDR1 is MNHNY and CDR2 is SVGAGI (reference sequence). The CDR3 loop reads CASRTGALVTQYF. The CDR3 DNA reads TGTGCCAGCCGGACAGGGGCCCTAGTTACGCAGTATTTT.

The chain combines TRBV5-4 with TRBJ2-7; D is unclear. Trimming took 3 bases from V and 7 from J, leaving 14 bases between them. The CDR3 consists of 13 residues. Germline V gene sequence: CDR1 SGHNT, CDR2 YYREEE (reference sequence). The CDR3 DNA reads as TGTGCCAGCAGCTCCGTGGCCAGCCAAGAGCAGTACTTC. This gives the protein CASSSVASQEQYF.

J is TRBJ2-3 and V is TRBV6-1; TRBD1 matches 7 bases. The CDR3 extends over 15 amino acids. The J segment lost 0 bases and the V segment lost 6 bases, leaving 6 bases of the junction unmatched. The germline CDR1 and CDR2 sequences are MNHNS and SASEGT. The CDR3 sequence is CASSQGVPSTDTQYF. CDR3 nucleotides: TGTGCCAGCAGCCAGGGGGTCCCTAGCACAGATACGCAGTATTTT.

As regards this clone: Here the CDR3 omits its conserved ending phenylalanine or tryptophan, so a read error is the likely source. Because the CDR3's place on the DNA is in doubt, the DNA is left out and the CDR3 is given as listed by TCRdb. V gene TRBV12-5 combines with J gene TRBJ2-3. The CDR3 adds up to 10 amino acids, both ends counted. From germline, CDR1 is LGHNT and CDR2 FRNRAP. CDR3 loop: CASGLSRDGS.

The chain recombines TRBV7-6 with TRBJ2-4; tentative D call: TRBD1 (6 bases). This CDR3 has 13 residues. Trimming pared 1 base from V and 7 bases from J, leaving 8 bases between. Germline V CDR1 and CDR2: SGHVS, FNYEAQ. The CDR3 loop reads CASSLDGQNIQYF. For the CDR3, the DNA is TGTGCCAGCAGCTTAGACGGACAGAACATTCAGTACTTC.

V gene TRBV6-4 combines with J gene TRBJ1-3; D unclear. Germline V lookup: CDR1 MRHNA, CDR2 SNTAGT. The CDR3 sequence is 13 residues long. V was shortened by 8 bases and J by 0 bases, with 8 bases between the two germline ends. CDR3 residues: CASGQNSGNTIYF. CDR3 DNA: TGTGCCAGCGGCCAGAACTCTGGAAACACCATATATTTT.

The chain joins TRBV5-4 to TRBJ2-1, with 12 bases aligning to TRBD2. V dropped 2 bases and J dropped 8; count of bases not matched to a gene: 5. The CDR3 spans 15 residues. Per the germline V gene, CDR1 is SGHNT and CDR2 is YYREEE (reference sequence). The CDR3 here is CASSFPSGRAYEQFF. In nucleotides, the CDR3 is TGTGCCAGCAGCTTTCCTAGCGGGAGGGCCTATGAGCAGTTCTTC.

The chain joins TRBV7-3 to TRBJ2-2; 7 nucleotides match TRBD1. The trim removed 4 bases at V and 5 bases at J, leaving 1 base unmatched. The germline CDR1 and CDR2 sequences are SGHTA and FQGTGA. This CDR3 is 13 amino acids long. CDR3 sequence reads: CASSSGGTGELFF. In nucleotides, the CDR3 is TGTGCCAGCAGCTCAGGGGGTACCGGGGAGCTGTTTTTT.

This clone was detected only once. CDR3 bases: TGTGCCAGCAGCTTGAACTGGGCGGGGGGTAGCTCCTACAATGAGCAGTTCTTC. Translating it yields CASSLNWAGGSSYNEQFF. The chain couples TRBV11-2 to TRBJ2-1; 8 positions agree with TRBD2. Trimming removed 3 bases from V and 0 bases from J; junction bases left unmatched: 10. The germline V gene encodes CDR1 SGHAT and CDR2 FQNNGV. The CDR3 is made up of 18 amino acids.

The chain couples TRBV5-1 to TRBJ1-2, with D maybe TRBD1 (5 bases). The V gene lost 4 bases and the J gene lost 0 bases, with 10 bases spanning the gap. Germline assignment: CDR1 SGHRS and CDR2 YFSETQ. The CDR3 covers 14 residues. DNA for the CDR3: TGCGCCAGCAGCCTCGGGACCGCTAACTATGGCTACACCTTC. Protein sequence: CASSLGTANYGYTF.

The sample holds one count of this clone. The chain recombines TRBV5-1 with TRBJ2-1; 8 nucleotides match TRBD2. The V segment lost 0 bases and the J segment 1 base; nucleotides outside the gene matches: 3. The CDR3 has 16 amino acids. CDR1 SGHRS and CDR2 YFSETQ come from the germline V gene. The CDR3 here is CASSLGGLVSYNEQFF. The CDR3 nucleotides are TGCGCCAGCAGCTTGGGGGGACTAGTTTCCTACAATGAGCAGTTCTTC. The entire variable domain, with the rest obtained from reference TRBV5-1 and TRBJ2-1, is as follows: KAGVTQTPRYLIKTRGQQVTLSCSPISGHRSVSWYQQTPGQGLQFLFEYFSETQRNKGNFPGRFSGRQFSNSRSEMNVSTLELGDSALYLCASSLGGLVSYNEQFFGPGTRLTVL.

V gene TRBV18 combines with J gene TRBJ1-5; D remains unclear. The CDR3 sequence is 14 residues long. Germline CDR1 KGHSH, CDR2 LQKENI. Trimming cost V 2 bases and J 6 bases, with 11 bases left between them. The CDR3 DNA reads TGTGCCAGCTCACCAATTGGTGGTGGTCAGCCCCAGCATTTT. Protein: CASSPIGGGQPQHF. The full variable domain, in which reference TRBV18 and TRBJ1-5 provide the parts outside the CDR3, is NAGVMQNPRHLVRRRGQEARLRCSPMKGHSHVYWYRQLPEEGLKFMVYLQKENIIDESGMPKERFSAEFPKEGPSILRIQQVVRGDSAAYFCASSPIGGGQPQHFGDGTRLSIL.

This chain links TRBV6-1 with TRBJ2-7; the D gene is possibly TRBD2 (6 bases). This CDR3 contains 15 residues. Germline values: CDR1 MNHNS, CDR2 SASEGT. V lost 5 bases to trimming and J lost 0 bases, with 14 bases between them. Here the CDR3 DNA reads TGTGCCAGCAGTTTCGGGGGACCAAGCTCCTACGAGCAGTACTTC. Protein: CASSFGGPSSYEQYF.

The V call is TRBV12-2, the J call TRBJ2-1; the D call TRBD2 from the table was never checked on the DNA. TRBV12-2 corresponds to a pseudogene. There are 12 residues in the CDR3. The CDR3 loop is CASRLLGSEQFF. CDR3 sequence (DNA): TGTGCAAGTCGCCTTCTCGGGTCGGAGCAGTTCTTC.

This chain uses TRBV6-1 with TRBJ2-7; 13 positions match TRBD2. Trimming cost V 6 bases and J 4 bases; bases outside gene matches: 6. The CDR3 is 15 amino acids. In germline, CDR1 is MNHNS, CDR2 SASEGT. This chain's CDR3 is CASSRTSGSWYEQYF. The CDR3 DNA reads TGTGCCAGCAGCCGGACTAGCGGGAGCTGGTACGAGCAGTACTTC.

In DNA, the CDR3 is TGCGCCAGCAGCCAAGTGGCTAGCGGGAGGGCCCCCTACAATGAGCAGTTCTTC. Its translation: CASSQVASGRAPYNEQFF. This chain connects TRBV4-1 to TRBJ2-1; 12 bases line up with TRBD2. Germline lookup yields CDR1 MGHRA and CDR2 YSYEKL. The V segment lost 1 base and the J segment 2 bases; nucleotides outside the gene matches: 6. The CDR3 consists of 18 residues.

Only a few counts were recorded for this clone. The chain has TRBV7-9 and TRBJ2-1; 8 bases align to TRBD2. The CDR3 covers 14 residues. After removal of 3 bases from V and 3 bases from J, the junction contained 1 base not matched to a gene. Germline V gene sequence: CDR1 SEHNR, CDR2 FQNEAQ (reference sequence). The CDR3 reads CASSFGTSYNEQFF. CDR3 coding DNA: TGTGCCAGCAGCTTCGGGACTAGCTACAATGAGCAGTTCTTC. Drawing the rest from reference TRBV7-9 and TRBJ2-1, the complete variable domain is DTGVSQNPRHKITKRGQNVTFRCDPISEHNRLYWYRQTLGQGPEFLTYFQNEAQLEKSRLLSDRFSAERPKGSFSTLEIQRTEQGDSAMYLCASSFGTSYNEQFFGPGTRLTVL.

The genes are TRBV6-1 and TRBJ2-2; unclear D gene. CDR3 length: 13 residues. V lost 3 bases and J 9 bases, leaving 11 bases between the germline ends. CDR1 and CDR2 from the germline V gene are MNHNS and SASEGT. DNA of the CDR3: TGTGCCAGCAGTGATCCGGTACAACGGGAGCTGTTTTTT. It specifies CASSDPVQRELFF.